These 4 T cell receptor beta chains originate from one sample sequenced in a study of CD4 T cells in relation to SARS-CoV-2 and coronaviruses. These receptors' antigens are unknown. Repertoires were generated with immunoSEQ multiplex PCR, while TCRdb's copy carries only in-frame clones and drops some. The sample has tens of thousands of clones; about four fifths are singletons. The unexposed donors gave CD4+ T cells in about 2010-2019, prior to COVID-19. After approximately ten days of culture, CD4+ T cells were isolated. Sequenced: CD4+ T cells from PBMCs, cultured in vitro. The receptors shown here come from a human donor in good health.

The chain uses TRBV2 and TRBJ2-7, with 7 bases identical to TRBD1. V lost 7 bases, J lost 5 bases, and 8 bases stayed unmatched. CDR3 length: 13 residues. CDR1 is SNHLY, CDR2 FYNNEI, per germline. CDR3 sequence: CASILQTGDEQYF. In nucleotides, the CDR3 is TGTGCCAGCATACTCCAAACAGGGGACGAGCAGTACTTC.

The V call is TRBV2, the J call TRBJ2-5; the match to TRBD1 covers 8 bases. The V gene's germline CDR1 is SNHLY and CDR2 FYNNEI. V was pared by 6 bases and J by 4 bases, with 10 bases of the junction left unmatched. This CDR3 has 15 amino acids. CDR3 nucleotides: TGTGCCAGCAGGGGGGGCCAGGGGGCCCGAGAGACCCAGTACTTC. This sequence encodes CASRGGQGARETQYF. The whole variable domain, filled in from reference TRBV2 and TRBJ2-5, reads EPEVTQTPSHQVTQMGQEVILRCVPISNHLYFYWYRQILGQKVEFLVSFYNNEISEKSEIFDDQFSVERPDGSNFTLKIRSTKLEDSAMYFCASRGGQGARETQYFGPGTRLLVL.

This clone has only a few counts. The chain carries TRBV4-1 and TRBJ1-5; 7 bases agree with TRBD1. The CDR3 loop spans 15 amino acids. CDR1 is MGHRA and CDR2 is YSYEKL in the germline V gene. V lost 1 base and J lost 4; bases outside the gene matches: 4. The CDR3 nucleotides are TGCGCCAGCAGCCAAGGACAGGGAAGAAATCAGCCCCAGCATTTT. Amino acids: CASSQGQGRNQPQHF.

As concerns this clone: Other DNA sequences in this sample translate to the same CDR3. The rearrangement uses TRBV4-1 and TRBJ2-2, with 14 positions matching TRBD2. From germline, CDR1 is MGHRA and CDR2 YSYEKL. The CDR3 has 21 amino acids. V was pared by 1 base and J by 5 bases, with 15 bases of the junction left unmatched. The DNA for the CDR3 is TGCGCCAGCAGCCAAGTCCCGGGACTAGCGGGGGAAATATCGGGTACCGGGGAGCTGTTTTTT. Translated: CASSQVPGLAGEISGTGELFF.